The 22 T cell receptor beta chains given below trace back to one sample, sequenced in a study of regulatory dendritic cells for organ transplantation. The protocol was immunoSEQ multiplex PCR, while the TCRdb copy is restricted to in-frame clones and leaves out a portion. Of about 29,000 clones listed, around 79% are singletons. Sample: memory CD4+ T cells from blood. The subset was: CD45RO+ memory T cells. The origin of the receptors is a human donor in good health.

The chain uses TRBV6-6 and TRBJ1-1, with 7 bases fitting TRBD1. The junction had 13 bases not matched to a gene; V was cut back by 5 bases and J by 4 bases. CDR1 is MNHNY and CDR2 is SVGAGI in the germline V gene (reference sequence). The CDR3 consists of 16 residues. The CDR3 DNA sequence: TGTGCCAGCAGTCTTCCCCATTCGACAGGGAGCACTGAAGCTTTCTTT. Its translation: CASSLPHSTGSTEAFF.

This clone has just a few counts. The J gene is TRBJ2-3, the V gene TRBV14, with 7 bases that match TRBD2. V lost 4 bases, J lost 1 base, and 5 bases stayed unmatched. CDR3 length: 15 amino acids. Germline V gives CDR1 SGHDN, CDR2 FVKESK. The CDR3 nucleotides are TGTGCCAGCAGCCCGCAAGCGGGGCGCACAGATACGCAGTATTTT. It codes for CASSPQAGRTDTQYF.

The chain joins TRBV4-2 to TRBJ2-2, with 7 bases aligning to TRBD2. The V segment lost 0 bases and the J segment 2 bases; nucleotides outside the gene matches: 6. This CDR3 has 17 residues. Germline assignment: CDR1 LGHNA and CDR2 YNFKEQ. Here the CDR3 DNA reads TGTGCCAGCAGCCAAGATCGCGGGGGAGCAAACACCGGGGAGCTGTTTTTT. Residues: CASSQDRGGANTGELFF.

This clone was recorded a few times. The chain has TRBV5-1 and TRBJ1-2; 7 bases map to TRBD1. The CDR3 loop spans 14 amino acids. CDR1 is SGHRS, CDR2 YFSETQ, per germline. V shed 1 base and J 4 bases; nucleotides not matched to a gene: 4. CDR3 coding DNA: TGCGCCAGCAGCTTGCGGGACAGCCTCTATGGCTACACCTTC. This encodes CASSLRDSLYGYTF.

In its sample, this clone was seen a few times. The chain recombines TRBV4-1 with TRBJ1-4; D is ambiguous. The V end lost 4 bases, the J end lost 0 bases, and 12 bases lay between the germline ends. The V gene's germline CDR1 is MGHRA and CDR2 YSYEKL. The CDR3 has 16 residues. Here the CDR3 reads CASSPRSTTTNEKLFF. DNA of the CDR3: TGCGCCAGCAGCCCCAGGTCAACGACAACTAATGAAAAACTGTTTTTT.

This clone turned up a few times. This chain joins TRBV10-3 and TRBJ1-1; no clear D. V was shortened by 7 bases and J by 1 base, with 13 bases between the two germline ends. Per germline, CDR1 ENHRY and CDR2 SYGVKD. There are 14 residues in the CDR3. The CDR3 protein is CAITPEAQNTEAFF. DNA for the CDR3: TGTGCCATCACCCCCGAGGCTCAGAACACTGAAGCTTTCTTT.

V and J are TRBV10-3 and TRBJ2-1; D gene uncertain. The V end lost 3 bases, the J end lost 9 bases, and 9 bases lay between the germline ends. In germline, CDR1 is ENHRY, CDR2 SYGVKD. The CDR3 runs to 12 residues. The CDR3 coding sequence is TGTGCCATCAGTGAAATTCTGCGTGAGCAGTTCTTC. It translates to CAISEILREQFF.

The rearrangement uses TRBV30 and TRBJ2-1; 11 nucleotides line up with TRBD2. V lost 0 bases to trimming and J lost 4 bases; unmatched junction nucleotides: 8. The CDR3 covers 17 residues. Germline loops: CDR1 GTSNPN, CDR2 SVGIG (reference sequence). The CDR3 region has the DNA TGTGCCTGGAGTGTAAGCCTTAGCGGGGGGGCGTACAATGAGCAGTTCTTC. Translation gives CAWSVSLSGGAYNEQFF.

In DNA form, the CDR3 reads TGTGCCAGCAGCTCCTGGGCCAGTACCGGGGAGCTGTTTTTT. Amino acids: CASSSWASTGELFF. The chain joins TRBV11-2 to TRBJ2-2, with D unclear. The CDR3 extends over 14 amino acids. V lost 4 bases and J 5 bases, leaving 11 bases between the germline ends. Germline lookup yields CDR1 SGHAT and CDR2 FQNNGV.

In this sample, this clone turned up a few times. The chain uses TRBV29-1 and TRBJ2-6, with 7 nucleotides matching TRBD2. The CDR3 runs to 16 residues. J was trimmed by 4 bases and V by 4 bases; bases with no gene match: 10. In germline, CDR1 is SQVTM, CDR2 ANQGSEA. The CDR3 spells CSVGAGAPSGANVLTF. The CDR3 DNA sequence: TGCAGCGTTGGGGCGGGAGCCCCCTCGGGGGCCAACGTCCTGACTTTC.

V usage is TRBV7-2 and J usage is TRBJ2-1; 12 bases map to TRBD2. The CDR3 extends over 15 amino acids. In germline, CDR1 is SGHTA, CDR2 FQGNSA. This CDR3 reads CVTTRLAGAYNEQFF. The CDR3 coding sequence is TGTGTCACTACGCGACTAGCGGGGGCCTACAATGAGCAGTTCTTC.

V gene TRBV7-9 combines with J gene TRBJ2-1; no clear D gene. Per the germline V gene, CDR1 is SEHNR and CDR2 is FQNEAQ (reference sequence). V was shortened by 3 bases and J by 6 bases, with 9 bases between the two germline ends. This CDR3 contains 13 residues. CDR3 DNA: TGTGCCAGCAGCTTTTTACCTGCCAATGAGCAGTTCTTC. It is translated as CASSFLPANEQFF.

The rearrangement links TRBV27 to TRBJ2-7, with D tentatively TRBD1 (5 bases). CDR1 MNHEY and CDR2 SMNVEV come from the germline V gene (reference sequence). The CDR3 loop spans 16 amino acids. V gave up 5 bases and J gave up 0 bases, with 17 bases separating them. CDR3 loop: CASSALRVPSSYEQYF. CDR3 in DNA: TGTGCCAGCAGTGCGCTCAGGGTCCCCTCCTCCTACGAGCAGTACTTC.

This chain links TRBV7-9 with TRBJ2-1, with 9 bases lining up with TRBD2. After removal of 1 base from V and 6 bases from J, the junction contained 4 bases not matched to a gene. Germline V gene sequence: CDR1 SEHNR, CDR2 FQNEAQ (reference sequence). The CDR3 runs 15 residues. The CDR3 region is CASSLGLAESNEQFF. The CDR3 coding sequence is TGTGCCAGCAGCTTAGGACTAGCGGAGAGCAATGAGCAGTTCTTC.

The V gene is TRBV6-1, the J gene TRBJ2-1; D is perhaps TRBD2 (6 bases). Germline assignment: CDR1 MNHNS and CDR2 SASEGT. Trimming cost V 0 bases and J 0 bases, with 6 bases left between them. The CDR3 is made up of 15 amino acids. This CDR3 is CASSEAGGSYNEQFF. The CDR3, as DNA: TGTGCCAGCAGTGAAGCGGGGGGCTCCTACAATGAGCAGTTCTTC.

The genes are TRBV5-4 and TRBJ1-6; D gene uncertain. The CDR3 loop spans 14 amino acids. CDR1 is SGHNT, CDR2 YYREEE, per germline (reference sequence). The ends were cut back, 0 bases at V and 4 bases at J, with 5 bases in the middle. The DNA of the CDR3 is TGTGCCAGCAGCTTGGGGATTTATAATTCACCCCTCCACTTT. Protein sequence: CASSLGIYNSPLHF. The variable domain in full, with the rest retrieved from reference TRBV5-4 and TRBJ1-6, is ETGVTQSPTHLIKTRGQQVTLRCSSQSGHNTVSWYQQALGQGPQFIFQYYREEENGRGNFPPRFSGLQFPNYSSELNVNALELDDSALYLCASSLGIYNSPLHFGNGTRLTVT.

This chain's CDR3 is CASSPRDRTGELFF. CDR3 in DNA: TGTGCCAGCAGCCCGAGGGACCGGACCGGGGAGCTGTTTTTT. The genes are TRBV5-4 and TRBJ2-2; D tentatively fits TRBD1 or TRBD2 (5 bases each). Deletions cut 4 bases from V and 5 bases from J, with 12 bases between. The CDR3 is 14 amino acids. Germline values: CDR1 SGHNT, CDR2 YYREEE (reference sequence).

The chain carries TRBV6-6 and TRBJ2-7, with D unresolved. Trimming took 2 bases from V and 5 from J, leaving 7 bases between them. CDR1 is MNHNY and CDR2 is SVGAGI in the germline V gene (reference sequence). The CDR3 has 12 amino acids. The CDR3 here is CASSYIGNEQYF. CDR3 bases: TGTGCCAGCAGTTACATAGGGAACGAGCAGTACTTC.

V and J are TRBV28 and TRBJ1-1; D might be TRBD1 (6 bases). Deletions cut 6 bases from V and 1 base from J, with 12 bases between. The CDR3 covers 14 residues. Germline loops: CDR1 MDHEN, CDR2 SYDVKM. In DNA form, the CDR3 reads TGTGCCAGCAGCTCTGGACAGAAGAACACTGAAGCTTTCTTT. This encodes CASSSGQKNTEAFF.

This clone was counted a few times. This chain links TRBV19 with TRBJ2-7; the D is unclear. CDR3 size: 15 residues. From germline, CDR1 is LNHDA and CDR2 SQIVND (reference sequence). V dropped 4 bases and J dropped 1 base, with 14 bases sitting between them. The CDR3 nucleotides are TGTGCCAGTAGTAACGTGCACAGCAATTCCTACGAGCAGTACTTC. Translating it yields CASSNVHSNSYEQYF.

The genes are TRBV9 and TRBJ2-3, with D unclear. The germline CDR1 and CDR2 sequences are SGDLS and YYNGEE. CDR3 size: 15 residues. Trimming removed 2 bases from V and 4 bases from J, with 14 bases in between. The CDR3 region has the DNA TGTGCCAGCAGCGTGATGCCCACTGTTCCAGATACGCAGTATTTT. It translates to CASSVMPTVPDTQYF. The entire variable domain, with the rest obtained from reference TRBV9 and TRBJ2-3, is as follows: DSGVTQTPKHLITATGQRVTLRCSPRSGDLSVYWYQQSLDQGLQFLIQYYNGEERAKGNILERFSAQQFPDLHSELNLSSLELGDSALYFCASSVMPTVPDTQYFGPGTRLTVL.

This sequence joins TRBV7-9 and TRBJ1-4; no clear D gene. CDR1 is SEHNR and CDR2 is FQNEAQ in the germline V gene (reference sequence). Trimming left V 8 bases short and J 6 bases short, with 16 bases between. This CDR3 spans 14 amino acids. The CDR3 loop is CASQSAGGHEKLFF. The CDR3 coding sequence is TGTGCCAGCCAATCCGCGGGCGGGCATGAAAAACTGTTTTTT.